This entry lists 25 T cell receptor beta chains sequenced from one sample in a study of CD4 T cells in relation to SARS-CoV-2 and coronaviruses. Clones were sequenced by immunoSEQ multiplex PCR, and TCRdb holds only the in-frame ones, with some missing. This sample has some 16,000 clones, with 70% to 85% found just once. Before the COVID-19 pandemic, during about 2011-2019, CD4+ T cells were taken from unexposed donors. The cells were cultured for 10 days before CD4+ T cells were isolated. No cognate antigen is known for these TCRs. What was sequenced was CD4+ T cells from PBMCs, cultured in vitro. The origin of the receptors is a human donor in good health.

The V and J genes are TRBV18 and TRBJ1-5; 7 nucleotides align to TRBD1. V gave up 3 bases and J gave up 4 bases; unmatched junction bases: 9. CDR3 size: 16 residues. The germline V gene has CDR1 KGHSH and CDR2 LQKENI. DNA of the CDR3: TGTGCCAGCTCACCGTTCGAGGGGACAGAGAATCAGCCCCAGCATTTT. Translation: CASSPFEGTENQPQHF.

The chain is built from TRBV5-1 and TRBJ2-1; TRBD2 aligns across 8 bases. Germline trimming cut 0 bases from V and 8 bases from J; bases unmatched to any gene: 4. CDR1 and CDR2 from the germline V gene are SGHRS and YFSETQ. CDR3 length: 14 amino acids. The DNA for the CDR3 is TGCGCCAGCAGCTTGGGACTAGCGAGGGATGAGCAGTTCTTC. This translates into CASSLGLARDEQFF.

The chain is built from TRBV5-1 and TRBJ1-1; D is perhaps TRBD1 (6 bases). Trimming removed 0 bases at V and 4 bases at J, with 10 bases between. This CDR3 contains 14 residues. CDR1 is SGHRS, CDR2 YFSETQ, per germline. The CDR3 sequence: CASSLGGGGTEAFF. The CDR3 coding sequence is TGCGCCAGCAGCTTGGGAGGGGGGGGCACTGAAGCTTTCTTT.

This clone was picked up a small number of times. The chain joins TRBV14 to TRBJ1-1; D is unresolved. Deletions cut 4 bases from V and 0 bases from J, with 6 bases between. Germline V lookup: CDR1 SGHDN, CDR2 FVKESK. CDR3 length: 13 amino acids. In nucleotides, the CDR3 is TGTGCCAGCAGCCCGATTGTGAACACTGAAGCTTTCTTT. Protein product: CASSPIVNTEAFF.

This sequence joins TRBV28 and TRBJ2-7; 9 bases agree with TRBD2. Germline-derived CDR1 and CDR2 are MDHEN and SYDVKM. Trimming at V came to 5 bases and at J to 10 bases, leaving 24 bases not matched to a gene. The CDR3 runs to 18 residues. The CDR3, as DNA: TGTGCCAGCAGTATCAATTATGGAGGGAGCGGGAGGTCGGGGCCTCAGTACTTC. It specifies CASSINYGGSGRSGPQYF.

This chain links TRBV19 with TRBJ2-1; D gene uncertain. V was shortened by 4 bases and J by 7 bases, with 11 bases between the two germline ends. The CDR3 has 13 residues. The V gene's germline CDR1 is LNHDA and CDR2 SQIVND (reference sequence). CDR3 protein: CASSRRALNEQFF. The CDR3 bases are TGTGCCAGTAGTAGAAGAGCCTTGAATGAGCAGTTCTTC.

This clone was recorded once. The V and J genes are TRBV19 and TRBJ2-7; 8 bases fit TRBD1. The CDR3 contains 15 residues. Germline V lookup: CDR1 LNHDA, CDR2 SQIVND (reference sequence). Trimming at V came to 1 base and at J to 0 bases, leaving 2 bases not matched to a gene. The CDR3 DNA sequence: TGTGCCAGTAGTATAGGGACAGGGCTCTCCTACGAGCAGTACTTC. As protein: CASSIGTGLSYEQYF. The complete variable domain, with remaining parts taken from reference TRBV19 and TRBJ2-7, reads DGGITQSPKYLFRKEGQNVTLSCEQNLNHDAMYWYRQDPGQGLRLIYYSQIVNDFQKGDIAEGYSVSREKKESFPLTVTSAQKNPTAFYLCASSIGTGLSYEQYFGPGTRLTVT.

CDR3 protein: CASSWGQGASEAFF. Here the CDR3 DNA reads TGTGCCAGCAGCTGGGGACAGGGGGCATCTGAAGCTTTCTTT. The chain links TRBV7-8 to TRBJ1-1, with 12 positions matching TRBD1. Germline V gene lookup returns CDR1 SGHVS and CDR2 FQNEAQ. The V gene end was trimmed by 4 bases and the J gene end by 6 bases; junction bases not matched to a gene: 3. The CDR3 runs to 14 residues. The variable domain in full, completed from reference TRBV7-8 and TRBJ1-1, reads GAGVSQSPRYKVAKRGQDVALRCDPISGHVSLFWYQQALGQGPEFLTYFQNEAQLDKSGLPSDRFFAERPEGSVSTLKIQRTQQEDSAVYLCASSWGQGASEAFFGQGTRLTVV.

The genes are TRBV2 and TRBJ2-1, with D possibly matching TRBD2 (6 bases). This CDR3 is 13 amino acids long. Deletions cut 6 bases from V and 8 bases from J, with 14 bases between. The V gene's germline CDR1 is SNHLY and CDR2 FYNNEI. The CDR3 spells CASRNREIDEQFF. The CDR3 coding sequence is TGTGCCAGCAGGAACCGGGAGATCGATGAGCAGTTCTTC.

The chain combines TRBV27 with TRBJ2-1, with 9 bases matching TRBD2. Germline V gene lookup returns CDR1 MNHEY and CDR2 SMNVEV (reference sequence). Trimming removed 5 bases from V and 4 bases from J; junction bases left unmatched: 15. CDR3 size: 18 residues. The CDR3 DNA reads TGTGCCAGCAGTCCACCCCTTAGCGGGAGTTTTATGTACAATGAGCAGTTCTTC. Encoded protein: CASSPPLSGSFMYNEQFF.

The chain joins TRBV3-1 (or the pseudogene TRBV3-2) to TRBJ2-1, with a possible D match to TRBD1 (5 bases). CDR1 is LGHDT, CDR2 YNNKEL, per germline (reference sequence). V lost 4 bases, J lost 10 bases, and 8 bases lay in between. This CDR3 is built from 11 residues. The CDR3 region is CASSRKGEQFF. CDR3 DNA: TGTGCCAGCAGCCGTAAGGGGGAGCAGTTCTTC.

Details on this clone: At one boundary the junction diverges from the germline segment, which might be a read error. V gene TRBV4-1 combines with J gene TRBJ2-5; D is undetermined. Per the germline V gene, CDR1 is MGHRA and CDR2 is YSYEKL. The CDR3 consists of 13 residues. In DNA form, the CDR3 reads TGCGCCAGCAGCCATGACCGCGGCCGGGCCTTAAACTTC. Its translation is CASSHDRGRALNF.

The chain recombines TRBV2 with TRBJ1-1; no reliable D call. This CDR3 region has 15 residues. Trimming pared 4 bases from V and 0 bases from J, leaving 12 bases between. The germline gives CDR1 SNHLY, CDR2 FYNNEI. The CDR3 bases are TGTGCCAGCAGTGCATACTCACTAATGAACACTGAAGCTTTCTTT. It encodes CASSAYSLMNTEAFF.

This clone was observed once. CDR3 region: CASSTRTGTNTEAFF. DNA for the CDR3: TGTGCCAGCAGTACCAGGACAGGCACGAACACTGAAGCTTTCTTT. V usage is TRBV6-5 and J usage is TRBJ1-1; 7 bases line up with TRBD1. The length of the CDR3 is 15 residues. With 5 bases clipped from V and 1 base from J, the junction kept 7 bases outside the gene matches. The germline CDR1 and CDR2 sequences are MNHEY and SVGAGI.

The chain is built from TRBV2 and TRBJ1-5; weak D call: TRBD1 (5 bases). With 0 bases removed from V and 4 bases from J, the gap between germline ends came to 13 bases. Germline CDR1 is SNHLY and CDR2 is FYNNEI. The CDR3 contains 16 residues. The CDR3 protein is CASSEAIGGRNQPQHF. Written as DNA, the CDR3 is TGTGCCAGCAGTGAAGCTATCGGGGGAAGGAATCAGCCCCAGCATTTT. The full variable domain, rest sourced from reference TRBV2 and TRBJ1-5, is EPEVTQTPSHQVTQMGQEVILRCVPISNHLYFYWYRQILGQKVEFLVSFYNNEISEKSEIFDDQFSVERPDGSNFTLKIRSTKLEDSAMYFCASSEAIGGRNQPQHFGDGTRLSIL.

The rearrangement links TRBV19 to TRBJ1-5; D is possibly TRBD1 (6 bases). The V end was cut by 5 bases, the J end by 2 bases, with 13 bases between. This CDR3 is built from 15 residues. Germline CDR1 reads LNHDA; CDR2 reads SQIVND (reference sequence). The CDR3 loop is CASSPYRVGNQPQHF. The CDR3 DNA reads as TGTGCCAGTAGTCCTTACAGGGTCGGCAATCAGCCCCAGCATTTT.

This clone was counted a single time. The DNA of the CDR3 is TGTGCCAGCACCACCTCTCGGGCAGGGGTCACCGAGACCCAGTACTTC. It encodes CASTTSRAGVTETQYF. This chain links TRBV18 with TRBJ2-5, with D maybe TRBD1 (6 bases). Germline lookup yields CDR1 KGHSH and CDR2 LQKENI. The CDR3 is made up of 16 amino acids. Trimming took 8 bases from V and 5 from J, leaving 24 bases between them.

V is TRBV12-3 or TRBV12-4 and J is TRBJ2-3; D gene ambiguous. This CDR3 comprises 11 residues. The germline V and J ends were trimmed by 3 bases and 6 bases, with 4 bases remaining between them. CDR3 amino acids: CASSFWDTQYF. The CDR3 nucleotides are TGTGCCAGCAGTTTTTGGGATACGCAGTATTTT.

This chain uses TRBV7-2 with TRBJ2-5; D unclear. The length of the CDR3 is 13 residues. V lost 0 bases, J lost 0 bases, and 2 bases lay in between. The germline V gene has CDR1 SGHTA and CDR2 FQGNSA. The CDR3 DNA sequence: TGTGCCAGCAGCTTAGCGCACCAAGAGACCCAGTACTTC. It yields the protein CASSLAHQETQYF.

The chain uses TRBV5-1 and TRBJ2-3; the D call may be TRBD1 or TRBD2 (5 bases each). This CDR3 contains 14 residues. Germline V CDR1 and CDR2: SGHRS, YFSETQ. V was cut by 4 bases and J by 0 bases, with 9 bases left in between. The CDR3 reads CASSHRTSTDTQYF. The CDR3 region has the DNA TGCGCCAGCAGCCACAGGACTAGCACAGATACGCAGTATTTT.

The CDR3 here is CASSLEPGQSSYEQYF. CDR3 bases: TGTGCCAGCAGTCTAGAACCGGGACAGAGCTCCTACGAGCAGTACTTC. The V gene is TRBV28, the J gene TRBJ2-7, with 7 positions matching TRBD1. V was pared by 5 bases and J by 0 bases, with 10 bases of the junction left unmatched. The CDR3 covers 16 residues. CDR1 MDHEN and CDR2 SYDVKM come from the germline V gene. The entire variable domain, with the rest obtained from reference TRBV28 and TRBJ2-7, is as follows: DVKVTQSSRYLVKRTGEKVFLECVQDMDHENMFWYRQDPGLGLRLIYFSYDVKMKEKGDIPEGYSVSREKKERFSLILESASTNQTSMYLCASSLEPGQSSYEQYFGPGTRLTVT.

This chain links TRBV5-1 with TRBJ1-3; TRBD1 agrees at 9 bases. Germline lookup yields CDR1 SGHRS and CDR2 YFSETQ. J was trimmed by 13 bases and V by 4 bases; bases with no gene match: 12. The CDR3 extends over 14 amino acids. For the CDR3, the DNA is TGCGCCAGCAGCCCGTGGACAGGGGACCCCATTATATATTTT. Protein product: CASSPWTGDPIIYF.

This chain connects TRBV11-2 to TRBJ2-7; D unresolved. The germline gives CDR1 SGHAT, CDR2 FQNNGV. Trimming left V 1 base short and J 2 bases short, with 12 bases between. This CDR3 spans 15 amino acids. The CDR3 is CASSLGLHPTYEQYF. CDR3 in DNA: TGTGCCAGCAGCTTAGGTCTTCACCCCACCTACGAGCAGTACTTC.

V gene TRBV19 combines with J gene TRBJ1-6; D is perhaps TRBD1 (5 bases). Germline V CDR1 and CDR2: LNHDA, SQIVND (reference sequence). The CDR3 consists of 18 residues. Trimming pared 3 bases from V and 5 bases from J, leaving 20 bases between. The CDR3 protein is CASSISRGDRDDNSPLHF. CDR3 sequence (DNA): TGTGCCAGTAGTATCTCTCGTGGGGACCGGGACGATAATTCACCCCTCCACTTT. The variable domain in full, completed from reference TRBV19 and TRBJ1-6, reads DGGITQSPKYLFRKEGQNVTLSCEQNLNHDAMYWYRQDPGQGLRLIYYSQIVNDFQKGDIAEGYSVSREKKESFPLTVTSAQKNPTAFYLCASSISRGDRDDNSPLHFGNGTRLTVT.

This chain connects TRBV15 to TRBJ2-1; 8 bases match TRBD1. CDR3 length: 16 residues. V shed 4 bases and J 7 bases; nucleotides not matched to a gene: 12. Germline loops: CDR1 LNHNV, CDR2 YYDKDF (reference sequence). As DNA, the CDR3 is TGTGCCACCAGCAAAGACCTGACAGGGGCTCGGAATGAGCAGTTCTTC. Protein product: CATSKDLTGARNEQFF.